This is a list of T cell receptor beta chains from one sample in a study of blood T cell repertoires in COVID-19. Assay used: immunoSEQ multiplex PCR; TCRdb lists only in-frame clones, some missing. The data contain roughly 350,000 clones, about 92% of them singletons. Sequences were obtained from PBMCs or T cells enriched from blood (not recorded which). These receptors came from a woman in her 30s who had recovered from COVID-19. Each CDR3 is given with its conserved first and last residue. The D gene is left open where the match is weak. Rows give clone size only sometimes, using once, few, many, or a class for an expanded clone.

>.|TRBV7-9|TRBJ2-3|.
TGTGCCAGCAGCTTAGTGTTAGTCGTACGGGAGCCTTCAGATACGCAGTATTTT
CASSLVLVVREPSDTQYF
>.|TRBV18|TRBJ2-1|.
TGTGCCAGCTCACCTTTCAGTAACTCCCCAACAGGCAATGAGCAGTTCTTC
CASSPFSNSPTGNEQFF
>.|TRBV29-1|TRBJ2-7|TRBD1
TGCAGCGTGGGACAGGTGAACTACGAGCAGTACTTC
CSVGQVNYEQYF
>.|TRBV27|TRBJ1-5|.
TGTGCCAGCAGTTCCCGGGGGGGTCAGCCCCAGCATTTT
CASSSRGGQPQHF
>.|TRBV9|TRBJ2-3|.
TGTGCCAGCAGCATATCGACAGCTAGCACAGATACGCAGTATTTT
CASSISTASTDTQYF
>.|TRBV7-7|TRBJ2-7|.
TGTGCTAGCAGCTCCGGGGGAGACGGCGGGCAGTACTTC
CASSSGGDGGQYF
>.|TRBV5-1|TRBJ2-6|.
TGCGCCAGCACCCAACTCTCTGGGGCCAACGTCCTGACTTTC
CASTQLSGANVLTF
>once|TRBV25-1|TRBJ1-4|.
TGTGCCAGCCGTAGTGATAATGAAAAACTGTTTTTT
CASRSDNEKLFF
>.|TRBV7-2|TRBJ2-3|TRBD2
TGTGCCAGCAGCTTAAACGGGGGGGCCGTGAATACGCAGTATTTT
CASSLNGGAVNTQYF
>.|TRBV7-2|TRBJ2-3|.
TGTGCCAGCAGCTTAGCGCGTATTCATGATACGCAGTATTTT
CASSLARIHDTQYF
>.|TRBV4-1|TRBJ2-1|TRBD2
TGCGCCAGCAGCCAAGATCTTGTAGCGGGGTACAATGAGCAGTTCTTC
CASSQDLVAGYNEQFF
>.|TRBV19|TRBJ2-3|.
TGTGCCAGTAGTATGACAGGTCCAGATACGCAGTATTTT
CASSMTGPDTQYF
>.|TRBV4-1|TRBJ2-5|TRBD1
TGCGCCAGCAGCCGCGCCCGACCGGGACAGGGGAGCCAAGAGACCCAGTACTTC
CASSRARPGQGSQETQYF
>.|TRBV3-1/TRBV3-2|TRBJ2-7|.
TGTGCCAGCAGCCAAGGACTCTACGAGCAGTACTTC
CASSQGLYEQYF
>.|TRBV28|TRBJ1-1|.
TGTGCCAGCAGTCCGGCGAGCGGGGCAGGCACTGAAGCTTTCTTT
CASSPASGAGTEAFF
>once|TRBV18|TRBJ2-7|.
TGTGCCAGCTCACCCGGACACAACCCCACATACGAGCAGTACTTC
CASSPGHNPTYEQYF
>.|TRBV7-3|TRBJ2-2|TRBD1
TGTGCCAGCAGCTTAACGGGACAGGTGAACACCGGGGAGCTGTTTTTT
CASSLTGQVNTGELFF
>.|TRBV11-2|TRBJ2-1|TRBD2
TGTGCCAGCAGCTTAGATCAGTGGGGCGGACTAGCGGCCTACAATGAGCAGTTCTTC
CASSLDQWGGLAAYNEQFF
>.|TRBV28|TRBJ1-1|TRBD1
TGTGCCAGCAGTCTCCCTCCGACAGGGATGACTGAAGCTTTCTTT
CASSLPPTGMTEAFF
>.|TRBV7-8|TRBJ1-4|.
TGTGCCAGCAGCTTGTCAGGCATCGCGGGCGAAAAACTGTTTTTT
CASSLSGIAGEKLFF
>.|TRBV4-1|TRBJ2-1|TRBD2
TGCGCCAGCAGCCCCGGACTAGCGGGGGGTGAGGACTACAATGAGCAGTTCTTC
CASSPGLAGGEDYNEQFF
>.|TRBV27|TRBJ1-2|TRBD1
TGTGCCAGCAGTTTAGGGACAGGCCGTGGCTACACCTTC
CASSLGTGRGYTF
>once|TRBV6-4|TRBJ2-1|TRBD2
TGTGCCAGCAGGAGACTAGCGGGAGGGGGGGCGAATGAGCAGTTCTTC
CASRRLAGGGANEQFF
>.|TRBV14|TRBJ2-1|TRBD1
TGTGCCAGCAGCCAAACGGGACAGGGACGGCCCCGGTGGTTCTTC
CASSQTGQGRPRWFF
>.|TRBV28|TRBJ1-5|TRBD1
TGTGCCAGCACGGCAGGCAGGGGGTATCAGCCCCAGCATTTT
CASTAGRGYQPQHF
>.|TRBV2|TRBJ2-4|TRBD1
TGTGCCAGCACCGGGGGACAGGGGGCATGGGGCATTCAGTACTTC
CASTGGQGAWGIQYF
>.|TRBV7-2|TRBJ2-5|.
TGTGCCAGCAGCTTAGCGCCAGACGGGGGAGGGACCCAGTACTTC
CASSLAPDGGGTQYF
>.|TRBV28|TRBJ1-4|.
TGTGCCAGCAGTTCACTGCCGCAGGGGAAACTGTTTTTT
CASSSLPQGKLFF
>.|TRBV10-3|TRBJ2-7|.
TGTGCCATCAGCGGCGGAGGCAGGGGTTCTCCCCTTCCCTACGAGCAGTACTTC
CAISGGGRGSPLPYEQYF
>.|TRBV7-9|TRBJ2-3|.
TGTGCCAGCAGCTTCTACGCGGGTGCAGATACGCAGTATTTT
CASSFYAGADTQYF
>.|TRBV10-3|TRBJ2-5|.
TGTGCCATCACCCGGGACAATCAAGAGACCCAGTACTTC
CAITRDNQETQYF